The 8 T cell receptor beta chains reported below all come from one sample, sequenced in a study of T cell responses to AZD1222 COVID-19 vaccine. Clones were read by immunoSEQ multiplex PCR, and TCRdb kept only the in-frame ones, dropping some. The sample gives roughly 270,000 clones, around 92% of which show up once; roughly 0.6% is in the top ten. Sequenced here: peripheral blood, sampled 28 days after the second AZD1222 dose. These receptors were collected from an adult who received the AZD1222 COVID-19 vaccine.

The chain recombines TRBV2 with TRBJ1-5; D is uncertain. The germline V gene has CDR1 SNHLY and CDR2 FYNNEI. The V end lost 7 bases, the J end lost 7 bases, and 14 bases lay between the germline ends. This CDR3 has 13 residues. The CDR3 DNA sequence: TGTGCCAGCACCGTCCTTCTTGGGCAGCCCCAGCATTTT. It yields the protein CASTVLLGQPQHF.

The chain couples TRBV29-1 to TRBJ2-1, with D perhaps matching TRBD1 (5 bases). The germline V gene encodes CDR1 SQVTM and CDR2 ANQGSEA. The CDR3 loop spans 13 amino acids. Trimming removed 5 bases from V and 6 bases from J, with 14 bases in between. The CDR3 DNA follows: TGCAGCGTTCAAAAACCCAGGGCCAATGAGCAGTTCTTC. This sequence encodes CSVQKPRANEQFF.

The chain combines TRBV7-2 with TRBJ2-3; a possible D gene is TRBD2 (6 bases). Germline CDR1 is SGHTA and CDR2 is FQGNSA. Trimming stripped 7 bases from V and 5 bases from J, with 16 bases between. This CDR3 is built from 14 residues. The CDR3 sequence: CASTPGGSQDTQYF. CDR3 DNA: TGTGCCAGCACCCCTGGGGGGAGTCAAGATACGCAGTATTTT.

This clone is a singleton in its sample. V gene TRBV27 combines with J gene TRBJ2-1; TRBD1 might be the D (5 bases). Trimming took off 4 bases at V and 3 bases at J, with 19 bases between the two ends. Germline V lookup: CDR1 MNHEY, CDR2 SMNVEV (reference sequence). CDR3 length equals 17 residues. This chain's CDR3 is CASSSLGLPPSYNEQFF. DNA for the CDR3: TGTGCCAGCAGTTCCTTGGGGCTACCACCCAGCTACAATGAGCAGTTCTTC.

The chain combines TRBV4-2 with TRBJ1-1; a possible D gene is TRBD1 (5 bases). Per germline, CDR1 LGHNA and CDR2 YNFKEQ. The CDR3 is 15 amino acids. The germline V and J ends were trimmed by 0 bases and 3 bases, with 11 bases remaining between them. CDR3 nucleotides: TGTGCCAGCAGCCAAGAGGGGACCGCGGACACTGAAGCTTTCTTT. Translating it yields CASSQEGTADTEAFF.

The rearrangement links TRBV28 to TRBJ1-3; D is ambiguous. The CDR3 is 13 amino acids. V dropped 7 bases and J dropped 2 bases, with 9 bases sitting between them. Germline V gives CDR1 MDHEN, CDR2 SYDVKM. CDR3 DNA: TGTGCCAGCACCCTAGTGGCTGGAAACACCATATATTTT. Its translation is CASTLVAGNTIYF.

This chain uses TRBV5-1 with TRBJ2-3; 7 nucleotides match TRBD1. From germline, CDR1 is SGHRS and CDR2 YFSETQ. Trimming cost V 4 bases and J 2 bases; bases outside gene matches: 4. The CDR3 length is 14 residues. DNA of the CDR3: TGCGCCAGCAGCACCGACAGGGACACAGATACGCAGTATTTT. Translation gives CASSTDRDTDTQYF.

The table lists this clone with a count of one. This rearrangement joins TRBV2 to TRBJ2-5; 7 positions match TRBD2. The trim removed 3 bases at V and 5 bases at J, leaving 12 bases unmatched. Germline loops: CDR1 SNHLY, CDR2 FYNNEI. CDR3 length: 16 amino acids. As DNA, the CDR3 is TGTGCCAGCAGTGATTCCGTCTGGGGGGGGGTTGAGACCCAGTACTTC. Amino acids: CASSDSVWGGVETQYF.